The 21 T cell receptor beta chains listed next were all sequenced from one sample in a study of blood T cell repertoires in COVID-19. Data came from immunoSEQ multiplex PCR; TCRdb stores just in-frame clones and leaves some out. The sample includes 150,000 to 170,000 clones, roughly four fifths of them seen just once. Material for sequencing was peripheral blood. The receptor source for this set is an elderly man with acute or convalescent COVID-19.

The V call is TRBV29-1, the J call TRBJ2-3; D may be TRBD1 (6 bases). Trimming removed 5 bases at V and 0 bases at J, with 18 bases between. Germline V gene sequence: CDR1 SQVTM, CDR2 ANQGSEA. The CDR3 loop spans 16 amino acids. CDR3 bases: TGCAGCGTTCCTTCGGGACACCGATCTAGCACAGATACGCAGTATTTT. This sequence encodes CSVPSGHRSSTDTQYF.

The DNA of the CDR3 is TGTGCCATTGCGATCGCCCCGTCGAACACCGGGGAGCTGTTTTTT. It specifies CAIAIAPSNTGELFF. The chain couples TRBV10-3 to TRBJ2-2; D is unresolved. Between the trimmed V and J ends, which lost 9 bases and 0 bases, there was a span of 14 bases. From germline, CDR1 is ENHRY and CDR2 SYGVKD. The CDR3 is 15 amino acids.

This clone was picked up one time. The V call is TRBV5-4, the J call TRBJ2-4; D perhaps matches TRBD2 (6 bases). The V gene lost 2 bases and the J gene lost 6 bases, with 9 bases spanning the gap. The CDR3 is 13 amino acids. The V gene's germline CDR1 is SGHNT and CDR2 YYREEE (reference sequence). The CDR3 coding sequence is TGTGCCAGCAGCTTTAGCGGAGTAAACATTCAGTACTTC. Protein: CASSFSGVNIQYF.

This rearrangement joins TRBV2 to TRBJ1-2; 11 positions agree with TRBD1. CDR1 SNHLY and CDR2 FYNNEI come from the germline V gene. V shed 8 bases and J 4 bases; nucleotides not matched to a gene: 6. There are 14 residues in the CDR3. Written as DNA, the CDR3 is TGTGCCAGCCTCCGGGACAGGGGGTTCTATGGCTACACCTTC. Amino acids: CASLRDRGFYGYTF.

This chain uses TRBV25-1 with TRBJ2-2; no clear D. Trimming shortened V by 4 bases and J by 5 bases, and 14 bases separated the two germline ends. This CDR3 is built from 15 residues. Germline CDR1 and CDR2: MGHDK and SYGVNS. The CDR3 protein is CASSGPLVRTGELFF. The CDR3 coding sequence is TGTGCCAGCAGTGGCCCACTGGTTCGGACCGGGGAGCTGTTTTTT.

The chain has TRBV11-1 and TRBJ1-2; D remains ambiguous. This CDR3 is built from 14 residues. The V and J ends lost 1 base and 4 bases respectively, with 10 bases between them. CDR1 is SGHAT and CDR2 is FQDESV in the germline V gene (reference sequence). CDR3 nucleotides: TGTGCCAGCAGCTTAGATCGGACTGCCTATGGCTACACCTTC. Translating gives CASSLDRTAYGYTF.

The genes are TRBV11-2 and TRBJ2-7; 8 bases are shared with TRBD1. V was clipped by 5 bases and J by 6 bases; unmatched bases: 3. The germline V gene has CDR1 SGHAT and CDR2 FQNNGV. This CDR3 comprises 12 residues. CDR3 DNA sequence: TGTGCCAGCAGCGCCACAGGGGGCGAGCAGTACGTC. It yields the protein CASSATGGEQYV.

The J gene is TRBJ1-1, the V gene TRBV29-1, with D maybe TRBD1 (5 bases). CDR1 and CDR2 from the germline V gene are SQVTM and ANQGSEA. The CDR3 runs 15 residues. The V and J ends lost 2 bases and 6 bases respectively, with 19 bases between them. DNA of the CDR3: TGCAGCGTTGAAAAGTCCAGGGCTCCGGTGGCTGAAGCTTTCTTT. The encoded protein is CSVEKSRAPVAEAFF. Filled out from reference TRBV29-1 and TRBJ1-1, the complete variable domain reads SAVISQKPSRDICQRGTSLTIQCQVDSQVTMMFWYRQQPGQSLTLIATANQGSEATYESGFVIDKFPISRPNLTFSTLTVSNMSPEDSSIYLCSVEKSRAPVAEAFFGQGTRLTVV.

This chain joins TRBV2 and TRBJ2-5; D possibly corresponds to TRBD1 (6 bases). There are 14 residues in the CDR3. Trimming took off 3 bases at V and 8 bases at J, with 16 bases between the two ends. The germline CDR1 and CDR2 sequences are SNHLY and FYNNEI. The CDR3 reads CASSDDRFSDTQYF. For the CDR3, the DNA is TGTGCCAGCAGTGACGACAGGTTTTCAGATACCCAGTACTTC.

V and J are TRBV5-1 and TRBJ1-4; D call uncertain. V lost 0 bases, J lost 0 bases, and 9 bases lay in between. This CDR3 has 16 residues. CDR1 is SGHRS, CDR2 YFSETQ, per germline. The DNA for the CDR3 is TGCGCCAGCAGCTTGGCCACAGTTGCAACTAATGAAAAACTGTTTTTT. It is translated as CASSLATVATNEKLFF.

The rearrangement joins TRBV10-3 to TRBJ1-1; D remains unclear. The CDR3 spans 14 residues. Germline V gene lookup returns CDR1 ENHRY and CDR2 SYGVKD. V lost 3 bases and J lost 1, with 9 bases in between. The CDR3 coding sequence is TGTGCCATCAGTGACCCCGGGAGGAACACTGAAGCTTTCTTT. It encodes CAISDPGRNTEAFF.

The CDR3 here is CASSSLAGVYEQYF. As DNA, the CDR3 is TGTGCCAGCAGCTCCCTAGCGGGGGTGTACGAGCAGTACTTC. The V call is TRBV7-9, the J call TRBJ2-7; 10 bases fit TRBD2. The CDR3 extends over 14 amino acids. Trimming cost V 4 bases and J 4 bases; bases outside gene matches: 4. Germline V gives CDR1 SEHNR, CDR2 FQNEAQ (reference sequence).

The chain joins TRBV7-9 to TRBJ1-2; D gene ambiguous. In germline, CDR1 is SEHNR, CDR2 FQNEAQ (reference sequence). The CDR3 has 13 amino acids. Deletions cut 1 base from V and 7 bases from J, with 10 bases between. CDR3 coding DNA: TGTGCCAGCAGCTTAGGGTTCGAGGGTGGCTACACCTTC. Amino acids: CASSLGFEGGYTF.

This clone was recorded a few times. This sequence joins TRBV18 and TRBJ1-6; the match to TRBD1 covers 9 bases. Germline V lookup: CDR1 KGHSH, CDR2 LQKENI. The V and J ends lost 1 base and 7 bases, in that order; junction bases with no gene match: 2. CDR3 length: 15 residues. The CDR3 is CASSPLGTGNSPLHF. The CDR3 DNA reads as TGTGCCAGCTCACCACTTGGGACAGGGAATTCACCCCTCCACTTT.

The V call is TRBV11-1, the J call TRBJ2-1; tentatively, D is TRBD2 (6 bases). The germline V and J ends were trimmed by 4 bases and 0 bases, with 10 bases remaining between them. This CDR3 contains 15 residues. The germline V gene has CDR1 SGHAT and CDR2 FQDESV (reference sequence). As DNA, the CDR3 is TGTGCCAGCAGCTACGACGGGAGCTCCTACAATGAGCAGTTCTTC. Residues: CASSYDGSSYNEQFF.

The chain recombines TRBV2 with TRBJ2-3, with D possibly being TRBD2 (5 bases). Germline CDR1 and CDR2: SNHLY and FYNNEI. This CDR3 is 9 amino acids long. The CDR3 coding sequence is TGTGGGAGGACAGATACGCAGTATTTT. It specifies CGRTDTQYF.

The J gene is TRBJ1-1, the V gene TRBV7-9, with D perhaps TRBD1 (6 bases). V was trimmed by 3 bases and J by 1 base, leaving 12 bases between them. The CDR3 length is 15 residues. Germline CDR1 and CDR2: SEHNR and FQNEAQ (reference sequence). The CDR3 DNA sequence: TGTGCCAGCAGCTTGCCGGGACATCAGAACACTGAAGCTTTCTTT. This translates into CASSLPGHQNTEAFF.

The chain employs TRBV14 and TRBJ2-3; 7 nucleotides align to TRBD1. Germline trimming cut 4 bases from V and 2 bases from J; bases unmatched to any gene: 9. From germline, CDR1 is SGHDN and CDR2 FVKESK. The length of the CDR3 is 16 residues. The CDR3: CASSLVGQTFTDTQYF. CDR3 sequence (DNA): TGTGCCAGCAGCCTAGTGGGACAGACCTTCACAGATACGCAGTATTTT. Full variable domain (remainder filled in from reference TRBV14 and TRBJ2-3): EAGVTQFPSHSVIEKGQTVTLRCDPISGHDNLYWYRRVMGKEIKFLLHFVKESKQDESGMPNNRFLAERTGGTYSTLKVQPAELEDSGVYFCASSLVGQTFTDTQYFGPGTRLTVL.

This rearrangement joins TRBV28 to TRBJ1-4, with a tentative D call TRBD1 (6 bases). The V end was cut by 6 bases, the J end by 0 bases, with 11 bases between. Germline CDR1 and CDR2: MDHEN and SYDVKM. The CDR3 runs 15 residues. The CDR3 sequence: CASRDGQTTNEKLFF. Written as DNA, the CDR3 is TGTGCCAGCAGGGACGGACAGACAACTAATGAAAAACTGTTTTTT.

The chain links TRBV5-4 to TRBJ2-5; D is uncertain. Trimming stripped 4 bases from V and 1 base from J, with 11 bases between. CDR1 and CDR2 (germline): SGHNT, YYREEE (reference sequence). This CDR3 has 14 amino acids. In DNA, the CDR3 is TGTGCCAGCAGCCGATCCGGCGGCCAAGAGACCCAGTACTTC. This sequence encodes CASSRSGGQETQYF.

This clone has only one observation. The chain has TRBV5-8 and TRBJ2-7; 9 positions match TRBD1. V lost 2 bases, J lost 8 bases, and 5 bases stayed unmatched. Germline CDR1 reads SGHTS; CDR2 reads YDEGEE. CDR3 size: 13 residues. The CDR3 DNA is TGTGCCAGCAGCTTACAGGGGGCGGAGAAGCAGTACTTC. It encodes CASSLQGAEKQYF.